The clone carrying this T cell receptor (beta chain) was seen many times. Its cognate antigen is unknown. Per individual sample, total RNA of at least 6 micrograms was extracted. V was pared by 3 bases and J by 1 base, with 6 bases of the junction left unmatched. The CDR3 is made up of 15 amino acids. The germline V gene has CDR1 SGDLS and CDR2 YYNGEE. These data come from a study of blood T cells in healthy people across ages. Study conclusions and caveats: Strong correlation existed between TCR beta diversity and naive T cell percentage. CMV infection status of these donors was not known.

Next came a second PCR, run for about 6 to 11 cycles, which used a sample-barcoded 5' primer along with a J-beta primer mix. One entry per CDR3 protein results from TCRdb running MiXCR on the 5' RACE reads. The sample has about 840,000 distinct CDR3 sequences, almost 30% seen once. These same records also appear under a second study, on T cells of mothers and their children. That study adds: Each mother yielded more than 8 million TCR beta CDR3 reads. Each child yielded millions of reads.

The receptor was derived from a woman in her 40s in good health. This chain connects TRBV9 to TRBJ2-5; 7 bases align to TRBD1. The sequenced sample consisted of blood. CDR3 sequence (DNA): TGTGCCAGCAGCGCCGTAGGACAGGTCCAAGAGACCCAGTACTTC. Protein sequence: CASSAVGQVQETQYF.